The TCR beta chain under discussion was sequenced for a study of vaccination and CD4 T cells after COVID-19. About the study: Four females and six males made up the convalescents, two of whom were Hispanic. Overlapping SARS-CoV-2, HCoV-NL63, HCoV-OC43 and HCoV-229E spike peptides stimulated the cells. Control cultures received a CEFX pool, an HIV-1 Nef pool, or no peptide.

The treatment is: roughly nine-day PBMC culture with coronavirus spike peptide pools or control peptides (ViraFEST assay). Of note for this clonotype: Its antigen is undetermined.

V lost 0 bases and J 0 bases, leaving 3 bases between the germline ends. This CDR3 is built from 13 residues. CDR1 and CDR2 from the germline V gene are DFQATT and SNEGSKA (reference sequence). Sequencing of the DNA from cultured CD4+ T cells was carried out with the Oncomine TCR Beta short-read assay. Cultured CD4+ T cells were the source of extracted genomic DNA. TCRdb reprocessed the PCR reads via MiXCR and lists one record per CDR3 protein. The sample contains about 13,000 distinct CDR3 sequences, approximately 75% of which appear only once. The gene calls are TRBV20-1 and TRBJ2-4; D unclear. This clonotype was obtained from a human donor who had recovered from COVID-19. Sequenced material: CD4+ T cells from blood, cultured in vitro. The CDR3 DNA is TGCAGTGCTAGAGAAGTAGCCAAAAACATTCAGTACTTC. Translation: CSAREVAKNIQYF.